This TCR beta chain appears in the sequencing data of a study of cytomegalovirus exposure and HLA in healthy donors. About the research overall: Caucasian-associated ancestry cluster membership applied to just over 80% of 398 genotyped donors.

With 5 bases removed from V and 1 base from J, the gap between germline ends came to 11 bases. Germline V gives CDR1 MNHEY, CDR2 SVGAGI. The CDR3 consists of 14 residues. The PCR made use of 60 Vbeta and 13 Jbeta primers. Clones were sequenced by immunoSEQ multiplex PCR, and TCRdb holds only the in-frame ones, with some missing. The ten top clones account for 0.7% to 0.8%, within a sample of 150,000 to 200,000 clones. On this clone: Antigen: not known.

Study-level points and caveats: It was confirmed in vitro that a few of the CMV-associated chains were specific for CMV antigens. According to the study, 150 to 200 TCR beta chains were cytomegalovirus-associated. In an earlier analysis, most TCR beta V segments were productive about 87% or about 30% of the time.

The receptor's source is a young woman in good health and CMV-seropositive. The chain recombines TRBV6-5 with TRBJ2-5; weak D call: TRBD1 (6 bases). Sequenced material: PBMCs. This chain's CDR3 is CASSPTGSQETQYF. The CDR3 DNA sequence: TGTGCCAGCAGTCCGACAGGATCCCAAGAGACCCAGTACTTC.